In this sample, the clone carrying this T cell receptor (beta chain) turned up many times. No antigen is known for it. At one boundary the junction diverges from the germline segment, which might be a read error. The CDR3 loop spans 13 amino acids. CDR1 and CDR2 (germline): SGHAT, FQNNGV. Using a J-beta primer mix together with a sample-barcoded 5' primer, a second PCR was run for about 6 to 11 cycles. TCRdb re-called the 5' RACE reads through MiXCR, storing one row per CDR3 protein. Of roughly 1 million distinct CDR3 sequences in the sample, 20% to 25% are singletons; the top ten hold less than 0.75%. This entry comes from a study of blood T cells in healthy people across ages. Study-wide results and limits: There was a strong correlation between TCR beta diversity and naive T cell percentage.

The same specimen was also included in a second study, on T cells of mothers and their children. That investigation notes: For unrelated pairs as for related ones, thymic selection shapes TCR recombination output similarly.

The source of this sequence is a girl aged 2 to 9 in good health. Sequenced input: blood. The chain is built from TRBV11-2 and TRBJ1-4; D unresolved. The CDR3: CASSLVPNEKLFF. For the CDR3, the DNA is TGTGCCAGCAGTTTAGTTCCTAATGAAAAACTGTTTTTT.